There are many counts of the clone carrying this T cell receptor beta chain. This CDR3 is built from 14 residues. The germline V and J ends were trimmed by 2 bases and 0 bases, with 2 bases remaining between them. CDR1 and CDR2 from the germline V gene are MNHEY and SVGEGT. These data belong to a study of T cell repertoires in cytomegalovirus infection. Study summary: Public TCR beta signatures provided an indication of both CMV infection and a matching HLA type.

Each CDR3 protein is one row after TCRdb ran MiXCR on the reads. The sample shows approximately 190,000 distinct CDR3 sequences, roughly 27% of them seen only once. The chain recombines TRBV6-2 or TRBV6-3 with TRBJ2-6; no clear D gene. This receptor was identified in a human donor in good health (CMV status not recorded). Some clones in this sample may be carry-over from other donors' samples. Sequences were obtained from PBMCs. As DNA, the CDR3 is TGTGCCAGCAGTTACAGCTCTGGGGCCAACGTCCTGACTTTC. It translates to CASSYSSGANVLTF.